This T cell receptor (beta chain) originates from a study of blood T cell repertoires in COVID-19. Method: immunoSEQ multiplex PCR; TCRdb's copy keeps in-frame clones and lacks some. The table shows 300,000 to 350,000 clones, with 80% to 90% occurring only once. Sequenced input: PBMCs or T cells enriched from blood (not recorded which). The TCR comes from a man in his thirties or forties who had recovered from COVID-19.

In DNA, the CDR3 is TGTGCCAGCAGTGGACAGCAGAATTCACCCCTCCACTTT. Protein sequence: CASSGQQNSPLHF. The gene calls are TRBV12-3 or TRBV12-4 and TRBJ1-6; tentatively, D is TRBD1 (6 bases). V was clipped by 5 bases and J by 7 bases, with 9 bases between them. This CDR3 has 13 residues.